Presented here are 16 T cell receptor beta chains from one specimen sequenced in a study of T cell responses to AZD1222 COVID-19 vaccine. The data were produced by immunoSEQ multiplex PCR, yet TCRdb's version contains in-frame clones alone and is incomplete. The data contain about 150,000 clones, around 90% of them singletons. This material consisted of peripheral blood, taken 28 days after the second AZD1222 dose. The receptors originated from an adult who received the AZD1222 COVID-19 vaccine.

The V call is TRBV6-5, the J call TRBJ1-1; possible D gene TRBD1, 6 bases. This CDR3 contains 12 residues. From germline, CDR1 is MNHEY and CDR2 SVGAGI. With 8 bases removed from V and 7 bases from J, the gap between germline ends came to 14 bases. CDR3: CASGQPNFEAFF. In nucleotides, the CDR3 is TGTGCCAGCGGACAGCCCAACTTTGAAGCTTTCTTT.

This chain connects TRBV5-1 to TRBJ1-4; 7 bases fit TRBD1. V trimming: 3 bases; J trimming: 8 bases; junction bases outside the gene matches: 7. The CDR3 extends over 14 amino acids. Per germline, CDR1 SGHRS and CDR2 YFSETQ. The CDR3 here is CASSSQGSEEKLFF. CDR3 DNA sequence: TGCGCCAGCAGCTCACAGGGGAGTGAGGAAAAACTGTTTTTT.

This rearrangement joins TRBV5-4 to TRBJ1-4, with TRBD1 as a possible D gene (6 bases). Between the trimmed V and J ends, which lost 4 bases and 0 bases, there was a span of 10 bases. Germline V gives CDR1 SGHNT, CDR2 YYREEE (reference sequence). The CDR3 is 15 amino acids. Here the CDR3 reads CASSRGTPTNEKLFF. The CDR3 DNA follows: TGTGCCAGCAGCCGAGGGACACCAACTAATGAAAAACTGTTTTTT.

This clone has just one count. DNA for the CDR3: TGTGCCAGCAGCTCCAGCCGGGGAGAGACCCAGTACTTC. It is translated as CASSSSRGETQYF. The chain joins TRBV7-3 to TRBJ2-5; tentative D call: TRBD2 (5 bases). The CDR3 loop spans 13 amino acids. Germline CDR1 reads SGHTA; CDR2 reads FQGTGA. The V gene lost 4 bases and the J gene lost 4 bases, with 10 bases spanning the gap.

The chain couples TRBV7-8 to TRBJ2-1; possible D gene TRBD1, 7 bases. Germline CDR1 is SGHVS and CDR2 is FQNEAQ. The V gene lost 4 bases and the J gene lost 5 bases, with 15 bases spanning the gap. CDR3 length equals 15 residues. In nucleotides, the CDR3 is TGTGCCAGCAGCTCGGAGGGGGCAGCTAACAATGAGCAGTTCTTC. This translates into CASSSEGAANNEQFF.

This clone has only one observation. V gene TRBV3-1 (or the pseudogene TRBV3-2) combines with J gene TRBJ1-6; TRBD1 might be the D (6 bases). The CDR3 is made up of 16 amino acids. In germline, CDR1 is LGHDT, CDR2 YNNKEL (reference sequence). Trimming cost V 1 base and J 6 bases, with 13 bases left between them. The CDR3 is CASSQVGAPGNSPLHF. CDR3 sequence (DNA): TGTGCCAGCAGCCAAGTGGGGGCGCCGGGTAATTCACCCCTCCACTTT.

J is TRBJ1-3 and V is TRBV18; 8 bases align to TRBD1. V lost 0 bases to trimming and J lost 3 bases; unmatched junction nucleotides: 10. The CDR3 has 18 residues. From germline, CDR1 is KGHSH and CDR2 LQKENI. CDR3 nucleotide sequence: TGTGCCAGCTCACCACCTGGGCAGGGGGCTATGGTTGGAAACACCATATATTTT. As protein: CASSPPGQGAMVGNTIYF.

The chain has TRBV19 and TRBJ2-1; 12 nucleotides agree with TRBD2. Germline V gives CDR1 LNHDA, CDR2 SQIVND (reference sequence). This CDR3 has 16 residues. After removal of 4 bases from V and 9 bases from J, the junction contained 10 bases not matched to a gene. The CDR3 bases are TGTGCCAGTAGTACCCTGACTAGCGGGAGTAGATTTGAGCAGTTCTTC. This translates into CASSTLTSGSRFEQFF.

This clone has a handful of counts. V is TRBV28 and J is TRBJ1-4, with 9 bases that match TRBD1. There are 15 residues in the CDR3. Germline CDR1 and CDR2: MDHEN and SYDVKM. Germline trimming cut 2 bases from V and 4 bases from J; bases unmatched to any gene: 2. The DNA for the CDR3 is TGTGCCAGCAGTTTAGGACAGGGGAATAATGAAAAACTGTTTTTT. Translation gives CASSLGQGNNEKLFF.

V usage is TRBV7-2 and J usage is TRBJ2-3, with a tentative D call TRBD2 (6 bases). Per the germline V gene, CDR1 is SGHTA and CDR2 is FQGNSA. The CDR3 is 16 residues long. The V end lost 5 bases, the J end lost 5 bases, and 20 bases lay between the germline ends. CDR3 sequence reads: CASSEIPPPEGDTQYF. The CDR3 nucleotides are TGTGCCAGCAGCGAAATTCCTCCCCCGGAGGGAGATACGCAGTATTTT.

V gene TRBV5-1 combines with J gene TRBJ2-7; no reliable D call. Germline V gene sequence: CDR1 SGHRS, CDR2 YFSETQ. The length of the CDR3 is 13 residues. V was shortened by 1 base and J by 6 bases, with 11 bases between the two germline ends. The CDR3, as DNA: TGCGCCAGCAGCTTGTCAGATACCCCCGAGCAGTACTTC. Its translation: CASSLSDTPEQYF. The full variable domain, rest sourced from reference TRBV5-1 and TRBJ2-7, is KAGVTQTPRYLIKTRGQQVTLSCSPISGHRSVSWYQQTPGQGLQFLFEYFSETQRNKGNFPGRFSGRQFSNSRSEMNVSTLELGDSALYLCASSLSDTPEQYFGPGTRLTVT.

The chain couples TRBV3-1 (or the pseudogene TRBV3-2) to TRBJ1-1, with D hard to call. This CDR3 has 14 residues. The germline CDR1 and CDR2 sequences are LGHDT and YNNKEL (reference sequence). V was clipped by 1 base and J by 0 bases, with 6 bases between them. CDR3 DNA: TGTGCCAGCAGCCAAGGGCTGATGAACACTGAAGCTTTCTTT. Residues: CASSQGLMNTEAFF.

V is TRBV19 and J is TRBJ1-5; D is undetermined. The germline CDR1 and CDR2 sequences are LNHDA and SQIVND (reference sequence). The CDR3 length is 13 residues. V was shortened by 3 bases and J by 5 bases, with 8 bases between the two germline ends. The chain's CDR3 is CASSIVTDQPQHF. CDR3 bases: TGTGCCAGTAGTATCGTAACAGATCAGCCCCAGCATTTT. The full variable domain, rest sourced from reference TRBV19 and TRBJ1-5, is DGGITQSPKYLFRKEGQNVTLSCEQNLNHDAMYWYRQDPGQGLRLIYYSQIVNDFQKGDIAEGYSVSREKKESFPLTVTSAQKNPTAFYLCASSIVTDQPQHFGDGTRLSIL.

The V gene is TRBV6-5, the J gene TRBJ2-2, with D unresolved. This CDR3 comprises 14 residues. Per the germline V gene, CDR1 is MNHEY and CDR2 is SVGAGI. Trimming removed 0 bases at V and 5 bases at J, with 7 bases between. CDR3 nucleotides: TGTGCCAGCAGTTACTCGTCACAAACCGGGGAGCTGTTTTTT. Residues: CASSYSSQTGELFF.

This chain uses TRBV4-1 with TRBJ1-1; possibly TRBD1 for D (6 bases). V was cut by 1 base and J by 4 bases, with 13 bases left in between. The CDR3 consists of 15 residues. Germline assignment: CDR1 MGHRA and CDR2 YSYEKL. CDR3 DNA: TGCGCCAGCAGCCAAGCCTCACAGGGTATCACTGAAGCTTTCTTT. As protein: CASSQASQGITEAFF.

The V gene is TRBV5-6, the J gene TRBJ2-2; D not resolved. The CDR3 runs 13 residues. Between the trimmed V and J ends, which lost 1 base and 6 bases, there was a span of 7 bases. Germline CDR1 SGHDT, CDR2 YYEEEE. The CDR3: CASSLRVPGELFF. Here the CDR3 DNA reads TGTGCCAGCAGCTTGCGGGTCCCCGGGGAGCTGTTTTTT.